One and the same sample provided the 2 T cell receptor beta chains below, sequenced in a study of T cells in Graves' hyperthyroidism and ophthalmopathy. Amplification of TCR beta CDR3 regions used RNA as the template. During a first-round RT-PCR of the TCR CDR3, the HTBI primer set was used. TCRdb ran MiXCR on the multiplex PCR reads and lists one entry per CDR3 protein. The repertoire includes a few hundred thousand distinct CDR3 sequences, approximately 17% of them detected once, and over 35% sits in the top ten. Sequences were obtained from blood. The receptors derive from a man aged 18 to 29 with Graves' ophthalmopathy.

A word on this clonotype: A read error may be the cause here, since a much bigger clone is one base away. The chain couples TRBV10-3 to TRBJ2-2; TRBD1 might be the D (5 bases). Germline V gives CDR1 ENHRY, CDR2 SYGVKD. This CDR3 is built from 12 residues. For the CDR3, the DNA is TGTGCCGTCAGGCAGGGCAGAGGGGAGCTGTTTTTT. This gives the protein CAVRQGRGELFF.

This clonotype was recorded once. Since a much larger clone is just one base distant, this may be a read error. The chain is built from TRBV6-1 and TRBJ2-4; 9 nucleotides line up with TRBD2. V shed 6 bases, J shed 7 bases, and the junction held 16 bases outside the gene matches. Germline values: CDR1 MNHNS, CDR2 SASEGT. There are 17 residues in the CDR3. Written as DNA, the CDR3 is TGTGCCAGCAGAGGAAGGGAGCGGGGGGCTGGGGGGAACATTCAGTACTTC. Translation: CASRGRERGAGGNIQYF.